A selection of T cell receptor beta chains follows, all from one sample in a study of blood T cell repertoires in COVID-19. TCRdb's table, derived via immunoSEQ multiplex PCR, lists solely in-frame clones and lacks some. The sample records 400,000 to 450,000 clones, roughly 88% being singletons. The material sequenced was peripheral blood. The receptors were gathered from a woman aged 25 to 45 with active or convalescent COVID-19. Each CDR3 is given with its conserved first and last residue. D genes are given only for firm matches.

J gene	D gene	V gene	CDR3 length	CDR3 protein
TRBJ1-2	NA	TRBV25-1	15	CASSESGGTHYGYTF
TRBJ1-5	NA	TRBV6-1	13	CASSEDTGQPQHF
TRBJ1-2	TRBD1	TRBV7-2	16	CASTLLPGQGNYGYTF
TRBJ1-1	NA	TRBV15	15	CATSKSRAGHTEAFF
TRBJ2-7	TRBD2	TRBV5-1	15	CASSPGTGRVHEQYF
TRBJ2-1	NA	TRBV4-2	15	CASSQETSGNNEQFF
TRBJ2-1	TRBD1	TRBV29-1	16	CSALYPGGQAYNEQFF
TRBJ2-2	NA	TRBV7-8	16	CASSSPWARNTGELFF
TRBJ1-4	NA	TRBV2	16	CASSDPQRGAEEKLFF
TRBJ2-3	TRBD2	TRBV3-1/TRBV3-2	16	CASSHSPSGIEDTQYF
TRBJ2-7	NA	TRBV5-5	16	CASSLRPRESAYEQYF
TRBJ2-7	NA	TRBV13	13	CASSLGPVYEQYF
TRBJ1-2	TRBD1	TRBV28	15	CASSLFAQGAPGYTF
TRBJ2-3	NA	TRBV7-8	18	CASSLVADGGGHTDTQYF
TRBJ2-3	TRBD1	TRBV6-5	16	CASSYSTGGSTDTQYF
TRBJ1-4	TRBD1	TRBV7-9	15	CASSLGQGNDEKLFF
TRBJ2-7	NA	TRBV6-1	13	CASSDAHSYEQYF
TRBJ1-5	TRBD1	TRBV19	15	CASSDRVASNQPQHF
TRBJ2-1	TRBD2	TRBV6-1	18	CASSEARASGGSYNEQFF
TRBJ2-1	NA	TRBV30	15	CAWSARQSSYNEQFF
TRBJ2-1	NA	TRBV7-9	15	CASSPSSASLNEQFF
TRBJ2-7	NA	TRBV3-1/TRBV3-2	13	CASSQGGYREQYF
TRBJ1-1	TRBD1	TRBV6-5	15	CASSYSRQGSTEAFF
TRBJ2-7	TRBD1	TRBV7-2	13	CASTTRRDSEQYF
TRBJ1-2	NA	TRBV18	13	CASSEDRIYGYTF
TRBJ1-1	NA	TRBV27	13	CASSVDTNTEAFF
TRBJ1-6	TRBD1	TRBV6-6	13	CASSTTGVSPLHF
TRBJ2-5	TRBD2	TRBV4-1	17	CASSQGTSGVVQETQYF
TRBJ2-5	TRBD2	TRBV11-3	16	CASSPRLAGGQETQYF
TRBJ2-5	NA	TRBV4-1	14	CASSVTMGGETQYF
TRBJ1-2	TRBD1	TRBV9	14	CASSLTGGAVGYTF
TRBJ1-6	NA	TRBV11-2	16	CASSPLRSSYNSPLHF
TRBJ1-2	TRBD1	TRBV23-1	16	CASSQIRQTQGYGYTF
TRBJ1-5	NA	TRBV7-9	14	CASSLYGVSQPQHF
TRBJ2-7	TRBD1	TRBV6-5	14	CASKVGGTDYEQYF
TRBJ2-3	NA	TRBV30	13	CAWSVQDTDTQYF
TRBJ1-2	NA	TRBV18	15	CASSPLQGGAYGYTF
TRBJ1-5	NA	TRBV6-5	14	CASRLGADRQPQHF
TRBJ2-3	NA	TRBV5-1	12	CASSLERDTQYF
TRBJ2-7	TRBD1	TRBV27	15	CASSFLQGAWDEQYF